These T cell receptor beta chains were read from a single sample in a study of T cells after yellow fever vaccination. TCRdb analysed the 5' RACE reads with MiXCR anew, one entry per CDR3 protein. The sample contains around 300,000 distinct CDR3 sequences, 4% to 5.5% of which appear only once. This sample comprised PBMCs, obtained 15 days after the yellow fever booster vaccination. The source of these receptors is a man younger than 30 who received the YFV17D yellow fever vaccine. The CDR3 runs from the conserved cysteine through the conserved F or W. Each record gives: CDR3 DNA, CDR3 protein, D gene, clone size, V gene, J gene. The D gene is left open where the match is weak. Clone size appears in some rows only: once, few, many, or a class for an expanded clone.

DNA: TGTGCCAGCAGGTGGCGGGGCATGATCTACAATGAGCAGTTCTTC; CDR3: CASRWRGMIYNEQFF; D: -; size: many; V: TRBV12-3/TRBV12-4; J: TRBJ2-1
DNA: TGTGCCATCAGTGGAACGGGCGTTCAAGAGACCCAGTACTTC; CDR3: CAISGTGVQETQYF; D: -; size: many; V: TRBV10-3; J: TRBJ2-5
DNA: TGCGCCAGCAGCCAAGATGTTGGAGGGTTCTCTGAAGCTTTCTTT; CDR3: CASSQDVGGFSEAFF; D: -; size: many; V: TRBV4-3; J: TRBJ1-1
DNA: TGTGCCAGCAACCTTGTCGGGGGGCCTGGTAATGAAGCTTTCTTT; CDR3: CASNLVGGPGNEAFF; D: -; size: many; V: TRBV6-5; J: TRBJ1-1
DNA: TGTGCCAGCAGCCCCCAGGCACCTTCCTACAATGAGCAGTTCTTC; CDR3: CASSPQAPSYNEQFF; D: -; size: many; V: TRBV7-8; J: TRBJ2-1
DNA: TGTGCCAGCAGCTTGGCATCGACAGGGATGAACACTGAAGCTTTCTTT; CDR3: CASSLASTGMNTEAFF; D: TRBD1; size: few; V: TRBV5-4; J: TRBJ1-1
DNA: TGTGCCAGCAGCTCTGTCCGGGACACACTCTACGAGCAGTACTTC; CDR3: CASSSVRDTLYEQYF; D: -; size: -; V: TRBV7-9; J: TRBJ2-7
DNA: TGCGCCAGCAGCTTGGGCCCTTCTAGCGGGGGGAACTACGAGCAGTACTTC; CDR3: CASSLGPSSGGNYEQYF; D: TRBD2; size: -; V: TRBV5-1; J: TRBJ2-7
DNA: TGTGCCAGCAAAAGGGAGTTAGCGGGGGCCGGGGAGCTGTTTTTT; CDR3: CASKRELAGAGELFF; D: TRBD2; size: -; V: TRBV7-3; J: TRBJ2-2
DNA: TGCAGTGCTAGAGCAGCCTCTAATGAAAAACTGTTTTTT; CDR3: CSARAASNEKLFF; D: -; size: -; V: TRBV20-1; J: TRBJ1-4
DNA: TGCGCCAGCAGCCAAGATCGGACAGGACAATACCGGGGGAAACTGTTTTTT; CDR3: CASSQDRTGQYRGKLFF; D: TRBD1; size: many; V: TRBV4-3; J: TRBJ1-4
DNA: TGTGCCAGCAGCTTGGAAGCGGGGGGCTGGACTGATACGCAGTATTTT; CDR3: CASSLEAGGWTDTQYF; D: TRBD2; size: many; V: TRBV5-5; J: TRBJ2-3
DNA: TGTGCCACCAGTCCTGGGGCAGCGTCCTATGGCTACACCTTC; CDR3: CATSPGAASYGYTF; D: -; size: many; V: TRBV24-1; J: TRBJ1-2
DNA: TGCAGTGCTCTGAGCGGGGGCACAGATACGCAGTATTTT; CDR3: CSALSGGTDTQYF; D: TRBD2; size: -; V: TRBV20-1; J: TRBJ2-3